This TCR beta chain was documented in a study of blood T cell repertoires in COVID-19. Across the study: COVID-19 samples, acute and convalescent, were from the United States, Italy and Spain. PBMCs, B-cell-depleted T cells, or T cells provided the cDNA or gDNA that made up the material.

Source study methods: Reference gene primer amplification gave estimated nucleated cell counts. The data were produced by immunoSEQ multiplex PCR, yet TCRdb's version contains in-frame clones alone and is incomplete. The V and J calls and the clone size are those of that table, but D and trimming were determined from the DNA. The sample includes fewer than 250,000 clones, about nine tenths of them seen just once. CDR1 is SGHRS and CDR2 is YFSETQ in the germline V gene. V trimming: 2 bases; J trimming: 3 bases; junction bases outside the gene matches: 2. CDR3 length: 14 amino acids. The receptor comes from a man aged 55 to 70 who had recovered from COVID-19. The specimen sequenced was peripheral blood. This chain links TRBV5-1 with TRBJ2-3, with 8 positions matching TRBD1. The CDR3 sequence: CASSLRTGTDTQYF. The DNA of the CDR3 is TGCGCCAGCAGCTTACGGACAGGGACAGATACGCAGTATTTT.